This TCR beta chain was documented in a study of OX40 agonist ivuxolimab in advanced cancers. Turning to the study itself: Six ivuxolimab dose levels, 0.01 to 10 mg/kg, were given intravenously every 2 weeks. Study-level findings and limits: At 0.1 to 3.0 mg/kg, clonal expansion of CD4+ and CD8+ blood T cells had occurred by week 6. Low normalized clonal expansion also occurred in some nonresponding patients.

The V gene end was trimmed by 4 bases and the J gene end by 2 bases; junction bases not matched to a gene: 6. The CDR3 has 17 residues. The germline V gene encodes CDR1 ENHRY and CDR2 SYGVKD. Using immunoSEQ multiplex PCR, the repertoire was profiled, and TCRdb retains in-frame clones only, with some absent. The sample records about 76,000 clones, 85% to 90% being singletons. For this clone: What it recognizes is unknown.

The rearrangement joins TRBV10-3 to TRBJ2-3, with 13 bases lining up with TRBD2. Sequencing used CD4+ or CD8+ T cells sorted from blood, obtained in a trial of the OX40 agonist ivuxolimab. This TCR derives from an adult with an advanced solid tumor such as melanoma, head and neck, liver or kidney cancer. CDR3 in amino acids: CAISGGTSGAHTDTQYF. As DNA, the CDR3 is TGTGCCATCAGTGGGGGGACTAGCGGGGCCCACACAGATACGCAGTATTTT.